This T cell receptor beta chain was found in a study of T cell responses to AZD1222 COVID-19 vaccine. Some clones are missing from TCRdb's copy, which holds only in-frame ones; the method was immunoSEQ multiplex PCR. The sample has around 100,000 clones; about 90% are singletons. CDR3 size: 12 residues. Trimming took 3 bases from V and 7 from J, leaving 9 bases between them. Looked up from germline, CDR1 is SGHTA and CDR2 is FQGTGA. Details on this clone: The antigen is not known.

Whole-study results and caveats: Spike-specific TCR breadth and depth went up after people got two AZD1222 doses. White British people made up most donors, females outnumbered males, and clonal diversity was possibly underestimated.

This receptor was obtained from an adult in good health. The chain recombines TRBV7-3 with TRBJ1-2, with a tentative D call TRBD1 (6 bases). The sequencing used peripheral blood, collected on day 0 of MenACWY control vaccination. This CDR3 is CASSFQGGGYTF. The CDR3 DNA sequence: TGTGCCAGCAGCTTCCAAGGGGGTGGCTACACCTTC.